This entry lists 21 T cell receptor beta chains sequenced from one sample in a study of identical twins. TCRdb used MiXCR to reprocess the 5' RACE reads, holding one entry per CDR3 protein. Of roughly 710,000 distinct CDR3 sequences listed, around 6% are singletons. The material sequenced was naive T cells sorted from blood. The receptors were gathered from a man aged 18-30 years in good health.

This clonotype has a count of ten or more. The chain has TRBV7-2 and TRBJ2-1, with D possibly TRBD2 on 7 matching bases. Germline V lookup: CDR1 SGHTA, CDR2 FQGNSA. V was clipped by 3 bases and J by 8 bases, with 17 bases between them. The CDR3 spans 15 residues. The CDR3 DNA sequence: TGTGCCAGCAGCTTTGGCGGGGGCTTCGGGGATGAGCAGTTCTTC. Protein: CASSFGGGFGDEQFF.

This clonotype has ten or more counts. The rearrangement links TRBV6-5 to TRBJ1-1; D gene uncertain. CDR3 length equals 14 residues. The V end was cut by 4 bases, the J end by 6 bases, with 15 bases between. Germline-derived CDR1 and CDR2 are MNHEY and SVGAGI. In DNA form, the CDR3 reads TGTGCCAGCAGTTCTCAATATCGGAGGGCTGAAGCTTTCTTT. This sequence encodes CASSSQYRRAEAFF.

There are many counts of this clonotype. The rearrangement joins TRBV6-1 to TRBJ2-7; the match to TRBD1 covers 9 bases. Germline lookup yields CDR1 MNHNS and CDR2 SASEGT. The ends lost 6 bases at V and 5 bases at J; junction bases unmatched: 8. CDR3 length: 14 amino acids. The CDR3 sequence: CASRPTGGQNEQYF. The CDR3 DNA follows: TGTGCCAGCAGACCGACAGGGGGTCAGAACGAGCAGTACTTC.

This clonotype occurred a few times. The V gene is TRBV10-3, the J gene TRBJ2-3; TRBD2 agrees at 10 bases. Trimming at V came to 4 bases and at J to 4 bases, leaving 2 bases not matched to a gene. Germline V gives CDR1 ENHRY, CDR2 SYGVKD. The CDR3 is 14 amino acids. CDR3 in amino acids: CAISASGSADTQYF. The CDR3 nucleotides read TGTGCCATCAGTGCTAGCGGGAGTGCAGATACGCAGTATTTT.

The chain uses TRBV5-1 and TRBJ2-1; the match to TRBD2 covers 9 bases. V was pared by 5 bases and J by 4 bases, with 16 bases of the junction left unmatched. Germline CDR1 SGHRS, CDR2 YFSETQ. The CDR3 is made up of 18 amino acids. CDR3 sequence: CASRWGLAGENSYNEQFF. The CDR3 nucleotides are TGCGCCAGCAGATGGGGGTTAGCGGGAGAGAACTCATACAATGAGCAGTTCTTC.

There are a few counts of this clonotype. The V and J genes are TRBV3-1 and TRBJ2-5, with a weak D call TRBD2 (6 bases). Germline CDR1 and CDR2: LGHDT and YNNKEL (reference sequence). The V end lost 5 bases, the J end lost 2 bases, and 18 bases lay between the germline ends. The CDR3 has 16 amino acids. The CDR3 DNA follows: TGTGCCAGCAGCAGGACCGGGACTGTACATCAAGAGACCCAGTACTTC. This translates into CASSRTGTVHQETQYF.

The sample holds a few counts of this clonotype. The gene calls are TRBV20-1 and TRBJ2-7; 8 bases line up with TRBD1. Germline V lookup: CDR1 DFQATT, CDR2 SNEGSKA (reference sequence). The CDR3 covers 13 residues. V shed 5 bases and J 9 bases; nucleotides not matched to a gene: 12. Here the CDR3 reads CSAPTGDEVGQYF. As DNA, the CDR3 is TGCAGTGCTCCGACAGGGGACGAGGTCGGGCAGTACTTC.

At least ten counts were recorded for this clonotype. The chain recombines TRBV20-1 with TRBJ2-1; no definite D call. In germline, CDR1 is DFQATT, CDR2 SNEGSKA (reference sequence). Trimming took 6 bases from V and 0 from J, leaving 6 bases between them. The CDR3 contains 12 residues. In DNA form, the CDR3 reads TGCAGTGCAACCCCCTCCTACAATGAGCAGTTCTTC. Amino acids: CSATPSYNEQFF.

This clonotype was detected many times. The genes are TRBV10-3 and TRBJ2-7; 10 positions agree with TRBD1. The CDR3 contains 15 residues. Germline V gives CDR1 ENHRY, CDR2 SYGVKD. V was clipped by 3 bases and J by 3 bases; unmatched bases: 5. In DNA, the CDR3 is TGTGCCATCAGTGACCCCGGACAGGGGGACTACGAGCAGTACGTC. It is translated as CAISDPGQGDYEQYV.

This clonotype was observed a few times. V is TRBV7-2 and J is TRBJ2-7; D call uncertain. Germline CDR1 and CDR2: SGHTA and FQGNSA. Between the trimmed V and J ends, which lost 1 base and 6 bases, there was a span of 19 bases. The CDR3 totals 16 residues. This CDR3 reads CASSLVPGERRGEQYF. The CDR3 DNA reads as TGTGCCAGCAGCTTAGTCCCTGGCGAAAGACGCGGCGAGCAGTACTTC.

The chain couples TRBV30 to TRBJ2-2; possibly TRBD2 for D (5 bases). Germline CDR1 reads GTSNPN; CDR2 reads SVGIG (reference sequence). Between the trimmed V and J ends, which lost 5 bases and 6 bases, there was a span of 19 bases. The CDR3 runs 15 residues. The CDR3 here is CAWDRPPLGAGELFF. The CDR3 nucleotides read TGTGCCTGGGACCGTCCGCCCCTGGGAGCCGGGGAGCTGTTTTTT.

This clonotype showed up many times. The chain links TRBV12-3 or TRBV12-4 to TRBJ1-5; D is possibly TRBD1 (6 bases). Trimming shortened V by 6 bases and J by 4 bases, and 13 bases separated the two germline ends. CDR3 length: 14 residues. The DNA of the CDR3 is TGTGCCAGCAGCTCGACAGGTCCTAATCAGCCCCAGCATTTT. Its translation is CASSSTGPNQPQHF.

This clonotype has a count of ten or more. The chain is built from TRBV5-1 and TRBJ2-1, with 10 bases aligning to TRBD1. Losses at the gene ends were 4 bases for V and 5 bases for J; bases not matched to a gene: 6. CDR1 and CDR2 from the germline V gene are SGHRS and YFSETQ. CDR3 length: 15 amino acids. CDR3 sequence (DNA): TGCGCCAGCAGCCGGACAGGGGGGTCTAACAATGAGCAGTTCTTC. This sequence encodes CASSRTGGSNNEQFF.

This clonotype was observed at least ten times. This sequence joins TRBV7-9 and TRBJ2-7, with TRBD1 identical over 8 bases. CDR1 is SEHNR, CDR2 FQNEAQ, per germline (reference sequence). CDR3 length: 13 residues. J was trimmed by 6 bases and V by 5 bases; bases with no gene match: 6. CDR3 coding DNA: TGTGCCAGCAGCCGCCGGACAGGGCGCGAGCAGTACTTC. Protein sequence: CASSRRTGREQYF.

This clonotype was observed at least ten times. This chain links TRBV5-1 with TRBJ2-1; TRBD1 matches at 9 bases. Germline CDR1 and CDR2: SGHRS and YFSETQ. The CDR3 runs to 14 residues. J gave up 8 bases and V 1 base, and 4 bases lay outside the gene matches. Here the CDR3 DNA reads TGCGCCAGCAGCTTGCAACAGGGGGCTGATGAGCAGTTCTTC. Protein product: CASSLQQGADEQFF.

This clonotype was observed a handful of times. This sequence joins TRBV12-3 or TRBV12-4 and TRBJ1-2; possibly TRBD1 for D (5 bases). This CDR3 spans 15 amino acids. Trimming took off 4 bases at V and 5 bases at J, with 17 bases between the two ends. The CDR3 spells CASSSPWDLAYGYTF. The CDR3 DNA reads TGTGCCAGCAGTTCTCCCTGGGACCTTGCTTATGGCTACACCTTC.

This clonotype was seen at least ten times. The chain couples TRBV6-5 to TRBJ2-1; TRBD2 is a possible D gene (5 bases). CDR1 MNHEY and CDR2 SVGAGI come from the germline V gene. The CDR3 sequence is 12 residues long. V was cut by 7 bases and J by 6 bases, with 10 bases left in between. In DNA, the CDR3 is TGTGCCAGCACCGGACTCTCCAATGAGCAGTTCTTC. Protein: CASTGLSNEQFF.

There are a few counts of this clonotype. The chain uses TRBV6-5 and TRBJ2-7; the D gene is possibly TRBD1 (5 bases). Germline assignment: CDR1 MNHEY and CDR2 SVGAGI. Trimming took 0 bases from V and 5 from J, leaving 11 bases between them. This CDR3 region has 14 residues. CDR3 bases: TGTGCCAGCAGTTACTCCCCAGGGATCCACGAGCAGTACGTC. The encoded protein is CASSYSPGIHEQYV.

This clonotype was counted at least ten times. The gene calls are TRBV9 and TRBJ2-1, with 9 bases fitting TRBD2. This CDR3 region has 16 residues. Losses at the gene ends were 4 bases for V and 3 bases for J; bases not matched to a gene: 8. The V gene's germline CDR1 is SGDLS and CDR2 YYNGEE. The CDR3 here is CASSPHSGGGYNEQFF. The CDR3 DNA is TGTGCCAGCAGCCCTCATAGCGGGGGCGGCTACAATGAGCAGTTCTTC.

The chain recombines TRBV5-1 with TRBJ2-1; 9 positions match TRBD1. The CDR3 runs to 16 residues. The trim removed 0 bases at V and 8 bases at J, leaving 9 bases unmatched. Per the germline V gene, CDR1 is SGHRS and CDR2 is YFSETQ. DNA for the CDR3: TGCGCCAGCAGCTTGGAGAGGGACAGGGTCTATGATGAGCAGTTCTTC. Its translation is CASSLERDRVYDEQFF.

This chain connects TRBV20-1 to TRBJ2-1; 8 bases are shared with TRBD1. Germline V CDR1 and CDR2: DFQATT, SNEGSKA (reference sequence). This CDR3 contains 16 residues. Losses at the gene ends were 3 bases for V and 3 bases for J; bases not matched to a gene: 10. Written as DNA, the CDR3 is TGCAGTGCTAGGGACGAGACAGGGGCGTTCTACAATGAGCAGTTCTTC. This encodes CSARDETGAFYNEQFF.